Below, 11 T cell receptor beta chains from the same sample are listed, as sequenced in a study of vaccination effects on CD4 cells after COVID-19. Expansion with viral peptide pools was applied to antigen-specific CD4+ T cells by the ViraFEST assay prior to sequencing. An approximately nine-day culture period preceded the isolation of CD4+ T cells. According to the study, vaccine recipients showed no prior SARS-CoV-2 infection and negative nucleocapsid antibodies. These receptors' targets are unknown. Sequencing was performed with immunoSEQ multiplex PCR; in TCRdb, only in-frame clones are kept and a portion is missing. The sample consists of about 22,000 clones, around 80% of them appearing once. The sample was CD4+ T cells from PBMCs cultured with HCoV-NL63 spike peptides, taken before COVID-19 vaccination. Source of these receptors: a human donor who received a COVID-19 vaccine.

This sequence joins TRBV2 and TRBJ1-6; possible D gene TRBD1, 6 bases. Trimming cost V 2 bases and J 10 bases, with 12 bases left between them. CDR1 and CDR2 (germline): SNHLY, FYNNEI. CDR3 size: 14 residues. DNA of the CDR3: TGTGCCAGCAGTGAACAGGGGTTATACTCACCCCTCCACTTT. Amino acid sequence: CASSEQGLYSPLHF.

V gene TRBV7-8 combines with J gene TRBJ1-6, with TRBD1 as a possible D gene (6 bases). The CDR3 has 14 amino acids. Trimming removed 3 bases from V and 5 bases from J, with 8 bases in between. CDR1 SGHVS and CDR2 FQNEAQ come from the germline V gene. CDR3 DNA: TGTGCCAGCAGCTTTGCAGGGGATAATTCACCCCTCCACTTT. It yields the protein CASSFAGDNSPLHF.

The V and J genes are TRBV11-2 and TRBJ2-3; D remains ambiguous. Trimming cost V 2 bases and J 9 bases, with 6 bases left between them. CDR1 SGHAT and CDR2 FQNNGV come from the germline V gene. There are 11 residues in the CDR3. The CDR3 region has the DNA TGTGCCAGCAGCTTAATGGGGACGCAGTATTTT. It specifies CASSLMGTQYF.

This clone was picked up one time. CDR3 amino acids: CASSPRGPGNYGYTF. CDR3 coding DNA: TGTGCCAGTAGTCCCCGGGGTCCAGGTAACTATGGCTACACCTTC. The V gene is TRBV19, the J gene TRBJ1-2; D is undetermined. V dropped 5 bases and J dropped 1 base, with 14 bases sitting between them. In germline, CDR1 is LNHDA, CDR2 SQIVND (reference sequence). This CDR3 comprises 15 residues.

This sequence joins TRBV7-3 and TRBJ2-4; D unresolved. Germline V gene lookup returns CDR1 SGHTA and CDR2 FQGTGA. V lost 1 base and J 2 bases, leaving 15 bases between the germline ends. CDR3 length equals 17 residues. This CDR3 is CASSLKPVRRTKNIQYF. In DNA, the CDR3 is TGTGCCAGCAGCTTAAAACCCGTTAGGAGAACCAAAAACATTCAGTACTTC.

The chain is built from TRBV27 and TRBJ1-2, with TRBD1 matching over 9 bases. J lost 2 bases, V lost 6 bases, and 7 bases had no gene match. The CDR3 contains 15 residues. Germline loops: CDR1 MNHEY, CDR2 SMNVEV (reference sequence). In nucleotides, the CDR3 is TGTGCCAGCAGCCTGGGGGGACAGGGAAACTATGGCTACACCTTC. Residues: CASSLGGQGNYGYTF.

Relative to its sample, this clone is large. The rearrangement joins TRBV4-1 to TRBJ2-7; D unresolved. Trimming cost V 1 base and J 0 bases, with 10 bases left between them. The CDR3 extends over 15 amino acids. Looked up from germline, CDR1 is MGHRA and CDR2 is YSYEKL. CDR3 protein: CASSQAAESSYEQYF. Here the CDR3 DNA reads TGCGCCAGCAGCCAAGCGGCAGAGAGCTCCTACGAGCAGTACTTC.

V and J are TRBV4-1 and TRBJ1-1; possibly TRBD1 for D (5 bases). Deletions cut 4 bases from V and 0 bases from J, with 9 bases between. The length of the CDR3 is 14 residues. CDR1 is MGHRA and CDR2 is YSYEKL in the germline V gene. CDR3 in DNA: TGCGCCAGCAGCCCAGGGACTCTGAACACTGAAGCTTTCTTT. Encoded protein: CASSPGTLNTEAFF.

The chain combines TRBV11-2 with TRBJ1-1; 7 bases map to TRBD1. CDR1 and CDR2 (germline): SGHAT, FQNNGV. The ends lost 2 bases at V and 4 bases at J; junction bases unmatched: 10. This CDR3 has 16 amino acids. The CDR3 bases are TGTGCCAGCAGCTTACACACTCTGACAGGGACCACTGAAGCTTTCTTT. This gives the protein CASSLHTLTGTTEAFF.

The J gene is TRBJ2-1, the V gene TRBV6-2 or TRBV6-3; D may correspond to TRBD1 or TRBD2 (5 bases each). The CDR3 is 13 residues long. V dropped 6 bases and J dropped 13 bases, with 19 bases sitting between them. CDR1 is MNHEY, CDR2 SVGEGT, per germline. Here the CDR3 reads CASSSGSGTRQFF. CDR3 bases: TGTGCCAGCAGCTCCGGATCCGGGACGCGTCAGTTCTTC.

This clone appeared once. The gene calls are TRBV12-5 and TRBJ1-1, with a tentative D call TRBD1 (6 bases). The germline V gene has CDR1 LGHNT and CDR2 FRNRAP. The ends were cut back, 8 bases at V and 1 base at J, with 14 bases in the middle. CDR3 length equals 14 residues. CDR3 region: CASTGTYSNTEAFF. The DNA for the CDR3 is TGTGCTAGTACAGGGACATATTCGAACACTGAAGCTTTCTTT.